This T cell receptor beta chain was captured by sequencing in a study of naive CD8 T cells in extremely preterm neonates (dated by TCRdb to 2017 to 2019). About the full investigation: TCRbeta CDR3 repertoires of sorted naive CD8+ T cells were compared across four age groups: extremely preterm neonates, term neonates, young children and adults.

Comments on this clone: Its antigen is still unknown. No base qualities exist here, and no much larger clone lies one base off it.

The paper's findings and limits, for the study overall: Prospective longitudinal studies of preterm and term neonates were called for by the authors so that T cell development could be tracked within individuals. A larger fraction of CDR3 nucleotide sequences was shared among preterm neonates (around 2.7%) than among term neonates (roughly 0.4%), young children (roughly 0.03%) and adults (about 0.01%). Compared with all other age groups, preterm neonates showed significantly lower iChao1 richness (p < 0.05) along with an even clone distribution, indicating a less rich repertoire. A small sample size and variable productive template counts among preterm samples were noted by the authors as limitations. Preterm CDR3s were shorter, with fewer N additions and less junctional trimming, and were closer to germline than those of older groups.

Four or five elective full-term cesarean deliveries at roughly 37-42 weeks of gestation, with no labor and no rupture of membranes, were the source of the term cord blood. Pregnancies with fetal demise, active maternal HSV infection or known maternal HIV infection were excluded from the study. A FACSAria III cell sorter was used to sort live, Annexin V-negative naive CD8+ T cells (CD3+CD8+CD45RA+CCR7+). Per sample, between roughly 18,000 and 100,000 naive CD8+ T cells were obtained by sorting. Mixed venous-arterial cord blood was collected with preassembled standardized sampling kits. Cord blood was held at room temperature and processed no more than 4 hours after collection. Mononuclear cells were isolated from diluted blood by Ficoll-Paque density gradient centrifugation. Before sorting, mononuclear cells were cryopreserved in roughly 10% DMSO with approximately 90% FBS and kept in long-term storage at -150 degrees C. Annexin V and antibodies against CD3, CD8, CCR7 and CD45RA were used to stain the thawed cells. Genomic DNA was extracted from snap-frozen sorted cell pellets with the DNeasy Blood and Tissue Kit.

A two-step, bias-controlled multiplex PCR was used to amplify TCRbeta CDR3 regions from genomic DNA. Primers specific for every TRBV and TRBJ gene segment were used in the multiplex PCR. TCRbeta repertoire data were generated with the immunoSEQ Assay. The authors' pipeline ran thus. A relative-frequency ratio and a modified nearest-neighbor algorithm were applied to filter and cluster reads so that closely related sequences were merged. IMGT annotation was the basis for assigning V, D and J genes to CDR3 sequences. Template counts were corrected for PCR amplification bias by normalization and were quantified against synthetic TCR CDR3 analog sequences. Only unique productive sequences, defined as in-frame CDR3 sequences lacking stop codons, were included in the analyses. The immunoSEQ Analyzer software was used to calculate clonality, defined as 1 minus Pielou's evenness, and iChao1 richness. Statistical testing was performed in JMP, using Student's t-test or a non-parametric test depending on Shapiro-Wilk normality results. The immuneACCESS repertoire file appears here via TCRdb, limited to in-frame rearrangements. These files lack a portion of the clones; in checked studies, under half of the deficit traces to unresolved V genes, and the cause of the others is not known. V, J and clone size are taken as reported in that table, and D and trimming were inferred from the DNA itself. The sample records about 7,300 clones, roughly 90% of which are singletons. The top ten constitute around 0.47% of the sample.

CDR1 and CDR2 are read off the germline V gene (reference sequence) as GTSNPN and SVGIG. V is shortened by 3 bases, J by 4 bases, and the region joining them spans 15 bases. The CDR3, cysteine through phenylalanine, is 14 amino acids long. Only CDR3 DNA remains: 42 bases, in frame from the first base. The sequence was obtained from a newborn in good health. The sequencing input was naive CD8+ T cells from cord blood. The receptor chain draws on TRBV30 and TRBJ1-2; a tentative D match to TRBD1 spans 6 bases. The sequenced DNA: TGTGCCTGGAGCCCGGGACAAGGCGGCTATGGCTACACCTTC. This codes for CAWSPGQGGYGYTF.